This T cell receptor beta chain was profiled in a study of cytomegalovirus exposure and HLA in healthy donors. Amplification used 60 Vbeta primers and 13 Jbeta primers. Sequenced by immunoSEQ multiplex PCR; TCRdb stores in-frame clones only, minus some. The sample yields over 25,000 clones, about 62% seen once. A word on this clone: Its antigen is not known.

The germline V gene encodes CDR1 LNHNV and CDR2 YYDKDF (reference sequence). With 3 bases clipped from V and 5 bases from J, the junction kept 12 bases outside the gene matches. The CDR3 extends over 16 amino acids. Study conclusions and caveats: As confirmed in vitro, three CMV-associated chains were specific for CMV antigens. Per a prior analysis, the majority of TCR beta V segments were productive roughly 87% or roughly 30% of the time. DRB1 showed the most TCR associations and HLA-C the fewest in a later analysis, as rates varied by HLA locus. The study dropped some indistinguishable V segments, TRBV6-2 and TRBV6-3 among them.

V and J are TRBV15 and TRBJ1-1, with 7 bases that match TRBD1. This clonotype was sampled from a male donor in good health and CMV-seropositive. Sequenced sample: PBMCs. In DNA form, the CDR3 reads TGTGCCACCAGCAGTCCCGGAAGGGGGCTGGGGACTGAAGCTTTCTTT. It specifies CATSSPGRGLGTEAFF.